This T cell receptor (beta chain) was recorded in a study of cytotoxic CD8 clonotypes in ibrutinib-treated CLL listed by TCRdb under 2021. In the study overall: The cohort had 11 relapsed/refractory and approximately 14 treatment-naive patients; around 17 were IGHV unmutated. Samples at response were collected after a median of roughly 13 months of treatment, with a range of 6 to 36 months. Of the 90 or so participants in the trial, about two dozen had longitudinal samples available. Responses were partial in some 24 patients and complete in 2; after median around 65 months follow-up, roughly 14 stayed in remission and some twelve progressed. Patients were still on ibrutinib when every remission and progressive disease sample was collected. On average, each sample yielded around 230,000 productive templates and around 98,000 productive rearrangements. Cryopreserved peripheral blood mononuclear cells were obtained prior to treatment, at the time of response, and at either disease progression or sustained remission. General conclusions and limits of the study: Clonality increased at ibrutinib response, stayed stable in sustained remission, and fell back toward baseline at progression. Baseline clonality was found to be higher than that of age-matched healthy donors and was strongly correlated with circulating CD8+ T-cell counts. Sampling times were not matched between patients in sustained remission and patients whose disease was progressing, and lymph node repertoires were not examined. Public clonotypes were rare and either contracted or stayed stable during treatment, and the rise in clonality at ibrutinib response reflected the expansion of private clonotypes.

This specimen's time point label, interpreted: approximately eleven months on ibrutinib. For TCR beta library preparation, approximately 2.2 micrograms of genomic DNA were isolated from cryopreserved PBMCs. Longitudinal blood samples from CLL patients receiving ibrutinib monotherapy were subjected to high-throughput TCR beta sequencing. The patients took part in an open-label, single-center phase 2 trial of ibrutinib monotherapy. Each clonotype received, on average, around 9.6x coverage in deep resolution sequencing performed on a MiSeq, where the target depth lay between 1 in 1 million and 1 in 200,000 T cells. TCR beta libraries were generated with the immunoSEQ hsTCRB Kit. The paper's data handling went like this. ImmunoSEQ Data Assistant and ImmunoSEQ Analyzer were used for data analysis, and V, D and J genes were assigned according to IMGT definitions. Clonality, which ranges from 0 to 1, was calculated by subtracting the normalized Shannon entropy of productive rearrangement frequencies from one. Public clonotype analysis was restricted to overrepresented clonotypes comprising at least 0.05% of each patient's repertoire. Some 13 age-matched healthy donor repertoires from immuneACCESS served as clonality controls. As stored in TCRdb, this immuneACCESS dataset retains in-frame rearrangements with V and J assigned. A fraction of the clones does not appear; measured against another copy, unresolved V genes explain less than half of the discrepancy, and the remainder lacks a known reason. V, J and clone size are taken as reported in that table, and D and trimming were inferred from the DNA itself. Counted in this sample were tens of thousands of clones; around half of them appeared once. The ten largest clones add up to over 25% of the sample.

This clone was found many times. Its binding antigen is unknown. Base quality data are lacking; no much larger clone is found one base away. CDR1 and CDR2, looked up from the germline V gene (reference sequence), are DFQATT and SNEGSKA. The junction carries 7 bases between V and J, which are trimmed by 3 bases and 7 bases respectively. The CDR3 runs 10 amino acids, cysteine and phenylalanine included. The CDR3 DNA has 30 bases and is translated from base 1. The receptor comes from a human donor with chronic lymphocytic leukemia. This material consisted of PBMCs, taken after 12 months of ibrutinib treatment. The chain uses TRBV20-1 and TRBJ2-7, with the D gene call left open. CDR3 reads: CSARKDEQYF. The DNA sequence is given as TGCAGTGCTAGGAAGGATGAGCAGTACTTC.